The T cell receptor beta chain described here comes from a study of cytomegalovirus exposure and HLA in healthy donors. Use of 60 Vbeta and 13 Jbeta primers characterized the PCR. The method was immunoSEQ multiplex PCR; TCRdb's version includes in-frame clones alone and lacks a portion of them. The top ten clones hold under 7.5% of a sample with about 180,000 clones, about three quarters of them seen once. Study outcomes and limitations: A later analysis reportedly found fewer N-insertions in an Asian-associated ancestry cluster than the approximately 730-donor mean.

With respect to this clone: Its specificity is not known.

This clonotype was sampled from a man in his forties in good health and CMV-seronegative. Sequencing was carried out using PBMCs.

The CDR3 is CSAPAGPVAFF. In nucleotides, the CDR3 is TGCAGCGCCCCGGCGGGCCCCGTGGCTTTCTTT. The rearrangement joins TRBV29-1 to TRBJ1-1; no firm D call. This CDR3 comprises 11 residues. V shed 7 bases and J shed 11 bases, with 17 bases lying between them. The germline V gene encodes CDR1 SQVTM and CDR2 ANQGSEA.